The 32 T cell receptor beta chains below were found in one sample sequenced in a study of cytomegalovirus exposure and HLA in healthy donors. Researchers ran the PCR with 60 Vbeta and 13 Jbeta primers. Sequencing used immunoSEQ multiplex PCR; TCRdb keeps in-frame clones, though not all of them. The sample carries approximately 100,000 clones, around 70% recorded once. Sequencing used PBMCs. Receptor source: a boy aged 5-17 years in good health and CMV-seronegative.

V and J are TRBV5-6 and TRBJ1-2; 7 bases align to TRBD1. The CDR3 is 14 residues long. Germline CDR1 SGHDT, CDR2 YYEEEE. V lost 4 bases, J lost 1 base, and 4 bases stayed unmatched. CDR3 sequence reads: CASSVRQGNYGYTF. CDR3 coding DNA: TGTGCCAGCAGCGTTCGACAGGGTAACTATGGCTACACCTTC.

The chain is built from TRBV25-1 and TRBJ2-7; tentatively, D is TRBD2 (5 bases). This CDR3 has 14 amino acids. Trimming shortened V by 1 base and J by 2 bases, and 9 bases separated the two germline ends. CDR1 is MGHDK, CDR2 SYGVNS, per germline. The CDR3 DNA follows: TGTGCCAGCAGTGAATTAGGGAGCGCCTACGAGCAGTACTTC. Its translation: CASSELGSAYEQYF.

In its sample, this clone was seen once. V gene TRBV6-6 combines with J gene TRBJ1-1; 7 positions agree with TRBD1. Germline CDR1 MNHNY, CDR2 SVGAGI (reference sequence). The J segment lost 5 bases and the V segment lost 6 bases, leaving 6 bases of the junction unmatched. This CDR3 spans 13 amino acids. The DNA of the CDR3 is TGTGCCAGCAGCAGGGGGATTTCGACTGAAGCTTTCTTT. Protein: CASSRGISTEAFF.

J is TRBJ2-1 and V is TRBV6-6, with TRBD2 matching over 7 bases. The CDR3 extends over 12 amino acids. V lost 2 bases, J lost 9 bases, and 1 base stayed unmatched. Germline V CDR1 and CDR2: MNHNY, SVGAGI (reference sequence). CDR3 sequence reads: CASSYGEGEQFF. The CDR3, as DNA: TGTGCCAGCAGTTACGGGGAGGGTGAGCAGTTCTTC.

The chain joins TRBV9 to TRBJ2-2, with D maybe TRBD2 (6 bases). The CDR3 contains 12 residues. V was clipped by 7 bases and J by 6 bases, with 10 bases between them. Germline values: CDR1 SGDLS, CDR2 YYNGEE. CDR3 bases: TGTGCCAGCGGAGGCGGGGCCGGGGAGCTGTTTTTT. Its protein is CASGGGAGELFF.

In DNA form, the CDR3 reads TGCGCCAGCAGCTCCGGGACAGGGTCCGGGGAGCTGTTTTTT. Translating it yields CASSSGTGSGELFF. The chain combines TRBV5-1 with TRBJ2-2; 9 bases are a match to TRBD1. The CDR3 covers 14 residues. V lost 3 bases and J lost 6; bases outside the gene matches: 3. Germline CDR1 and CDR2: SGHRS and YFSETQ.

V is TRBV7-6 and J is TRBJ2-7; D may be TRBD2 (5 bases). Trimming removed 5 bases at V and 0 bases at J, with 11 bases between. Looked up from germline, CDR1 is SGHVS and CDR2 is FNYEAQ. The CDR3 totals 14 residues. DNA of the CDR3: TGTGCCAGCAGCCTCGGGGTATTCTCCTACGAGCAGTACTTC. It codes for CASSLGVFSYEQYF.

V usage is TRBV27 and J usage is TRBJ1-5, with TRBD1 as a possible D gene (6 bases). Trimming left V 4 bases short and J 7 bases short, with 8 bases between. The CDR3 length is 12 residues. Germline CDR1 and CDR2: MNHEY and SMNVEV (reference sequence). The CDR3 here is CASSSQGQPQHF. The CDR3 DNA reads TGTGCCAGCAGTTCCCAGGGGCAGCCCCAGCATTTT.

V gene TRBV30 combines with J gene TRBJ2-1; 11 nucleotides match TRBD2. This CDR3 is 13 amino acids long. CDR1 and CDR2 from the germline V gene are GTSNPN and SVGIG (reference sequence). CDR3 bases: TGTGCTGGGACTAGCGGAGCCTACAATGAGCAGTTCTTC. Translation gives CAGTSGAYNEQFF.

V gene TRBV6-5 combines with J gene TRBJ2-7; 8 nucleotides agree with TRBD1. J was trimmed by 3 bases and V by 0 bases; bases with no gene match: 4. Germline V CDR1 and CDR2: MNHEY, SVGAGI. The length of the CDR3 is 15 residues. The CDR3: CASSYSQGAIYEQYF. DNA for the CDR3: TGTGCCAGCAGTTACTCGCAGGGGGCAATCTACGAGCAGTACTTC.

The chain joins TRBV9 to TRBJ1-1; D ambiguous. Per the germline V gene, CDR1 is SGDLS and CDR2 is YYNGEE. V shed 4 bases and J shed 0 bases, with 7 bases lying between them. The CDR3 spans 13 residues. The CDR3 sequence: CASSPVLNTEAFF. CDR3 DNA sequence: TGTGCCAGCAGCCCCGTTTTGAACACTGAAGCTTTCTTT.

Only a few counts were recorded for this clone. The V and J genes are TRBV11-2 and TRBJ2-7; no firm D call. Germline CDR1 SGHAT, CDR2 FQNNGV. Trimming stripped 1 base from V and 2 bases from J, with 12 bases between. The CDR3 has 15 residues. CDR3 amino acids: CASSLALTPTYEQYF. DNA for the CDR3: TGTGCCAGCAGCTTAGCACTGACACCTACCTACGAGCAGTACTTC. The whole variable domain, remainder taken from reference TRBV11-2 and TRBJ2-7, is EAGVAQSPRYKIIEKRQSVAFWCNPISGHATLYWYQQILGQGPKLLIQFQNNGVVDDSQLPKDRFSAERLKGVDSTLKIQPAKLEDSAVYLCASSLALTPTYEQYFGPGTRLTVT.

This clone appeared once. The gene calls are TRBV27 and TRBJ2-1, with TRBD1 as a possible D gene (5 bases). CDR1 and CDR2 from the germline V gene are MNHEY and SMNVEV (reference sequence). The V end was cut by 4 bases, the J end by 9 bases, with 16 bases between. The CDR3 is 14 residues long. In DNA, the CDR3 is TGTGCCAGCAGTTCAAGGGTAGGGGCAGGTGAGCAGTTCTTC. Its protein product is CASSSRVGAGEQFF.

The chain is built from TRBV6-1 and TRBJ2-3, with 14 positions matching TRBD2. The germline gives CDR1 MNHNS, CDR2 SASEGT. This CDR3 has 15 amino acids. V trimming: 5 bases; J trimming: 12 bases; junction bases outside the gene matches: 10. The CDR3 bases are TGTGCCAGCAGTCGACTAGCGGGGGGGCCGCCCCCACAGTATTTT. Its protein is CASSRLAGGPPPQYF.

The chain combines TRBV6-6 with TRBJ2-7, with a tentative D call TRBD1 (5 bases). V was pared by 0 bases and J by 3 bases, with 12 bases between. Germline loops: CDR1 MNHNY, CDR2 SVGAGI (reference sequence). The CDR3 runs to 15 residues. CDR3 sequence: CASSYSRGTDYEQYF. Written as DNA, the CDR3 is TGTGCCAGCAGTTACTCAAGGGGCACCGACTACGAGCAGTACTTC.

The genes are TRBV28 and TRBJ2-7, with a possible D match to TRBD1 (8 bases). This CDR3 has 16 residues. The germline gives CDR1 MDHEN, CDR2 SYDVKM. V lost 3 bases to trimming and J lost 6 bases, with 21 bases between them. The CDR3 loop reads CASSFPGQGGASEQYF. The DNA for the CDR3 is TGTGCCAGCAGTTTCCCCGGACAGGGAGGGGCCTCCGAGCAGTACTTC.

The chain has TRBV7-9 and TRBJ1-1; 8 bases line up with TRBD1. The CDR3 runs to 18 residues. Germline CDR1 reads SEHNR; CDR2 reads FQNEAQ (reference sequence). The V gene end was trimmed by 5 bases and the J gene end by 6 bases; junction bases not matched to a gene: 20. DNA for the CDR3: TGTGCCAGCAGCGGCCCGGGACAGGTTACCTTTACAGGGGCTGAAGCTTTCTTT. Translation gives CASSGPGQVTFTGAEAFF.

The chain has TRBV28 and TRBJ2-2; 10 positions agree with TRBD1. In germline, CDR1 is MDHEN, CDR2 SYDVKM. The CDR3 has 17 residues. Trimming at V came to 6 bases and at J to 6 bases, leaving 13 bases not matched to a gene. CDR3 amino acids: CASRQSGTGVVPGELFF. The CDR3 bases are TGTGCCAGCAGACAATCCGGGACAGGGGTAGTACCCGGGGAGCTGTTTTTT.

V is TRBV7-2 and J is TRBJ2-7; perhaps TRBD2 as D (7 bases). Trimming pared 5 bases from V and 4 bases from J, leaving 12 bases between. CDR1 is SGHTA, CDR2 FQGNSA, per germline. The CDR3 spans 13 residues. CDR3 DNA sequence: TGTGCCAGCAGCCGGGGGGCATCGTACGAGCAGTACTTC. Protein product: CASSRGASYEQYF.

The chain joins TRBV5-6 to TRBJ2-7; possible D gene TRBD2, 5 bases. The CDR3 contains 12 residues. CDR1 SGHDT and CDR2 YYEEEE come from the germline V gene. The V end was cut by 6 bases, the J end by 1 base, with 8 bases between. CDR3 amino acids: CASTRGSYEQYF. For the CDR3, the DNA is TGTGCCAGCACCCGGGGTTCCTACGAGCAGTACTTC.

The rearrangement joins TRBV28 to TRBJ2-7, with a possible D match to TRBD1 (6 bases). This CDR3 region has 14 residues. Trimming took off 7 bases at V and 5 bases at J, with 18 bases between the two ends. Germline assignment: CDR1 MDHEN and CDR2 SYDVKM. DNA for the CDR3: TGTGCCAGCACGTGGGGGACACCGAGGAACGAGCAGTACTTC. Translation gives CASTWGTPRNEQYF.

This clone turned up a few times. The chain carries TRBV2 and TRBJ1-2, with TRBD1 matching over 8 bases. This CDR3 is built from 15 residues. The V gene end was trimmed by 4 bases and the J gene end by 4 bases; junction bases not matched to a gene: 8. CDR1 and CDR2 from the germline V gene are SNHLY and FYNNEI. The CDR3 DNA reads as TGTGCCAGCAGTGGGACAGGGTTCGCCCCCTATGGCTACACCTTC. Amino acids: CASSGTGFAPYGYTF.

V is TRBV9 and J is TRBJ2-3; weak D call: TRBD2 (5 bases). V was cut by 7 bases and J by 2 bases, with 11 bases left in between. This CDR3 region has 13 residues. Germline V lookup: CDR1 SGDLS, CDR2 YYNGEE. In DNA form, the CDR3 reads TGTGCCAGCTCAGACTACTCCACAGATACGCAGTATTTT. It codes for CASSDYSTDTQYF.

This chain uses TRBV29-1 with TRBJ1-2, with 9 bases that match TRBD1. J was trimmed by 4 bases and V by 7 bases; bases with no gene match: 7. The CDR3 has 13 residues. The germline V gene has CDR1 SQVTM and CDR2 ANQGSEA. CDR3 coding DNA: TGCAGCGCTCAACAGGGGGCAGGCTATGGCTACACCTTC. This encodes CSAQQGAGYGYTF.

The rearrangement uses TRBV6-6 and TRBJ1-1; D might be TRBD1 (5 bases). The CDR3 sequence is 13 residues long. Germline V gives CDR1 MNHNY, CDR2 SVGAGI (reference sequence). The V end was cut by 2 bases, the J end by 7 bases, with 11 bases between. CDR3 loop: CASSYLARVEAFF. In DNA, the CDR3 is TGTGCCAGCAGTTACCTCGCCAGGGTTGAAGCTTTCTTT.

The rearrangement uses TRBV5-1 and TRBJ1-2, with D perhaps matching TRBD1 (5 bases). Germline lookup yields CDR1 SGHRS and CDR2 YFSETQ. V gave up 7 bases and J gave up 1 base, with 14 bases separating them. The CDR3 extends over 14 amino acids. The CDR3 spells CASGLGGVNYGYTF. The CDR3 bases are TGCGCCAGCGGCCTTGGGGGGGTTAACTATGGCTACACCTTC.

The chain links TRBV18 to TRBJ2-7; TRBD2 is a possible D gene (5 bases). The CDR3 length is 14 residues. Germline V lookup: CDR1 KGHSH, CDR2 LQKENI. The V end was cut by 4 bases, the J end by 6 bases, with 16 bases between. The CDR3 DNA sequence: TGTGCCAGCTCACAGACTGGAATACGGGGCGAGCAGTACTTC. Its translation: CASSQTGIRGEQYF.

This clone was observed a few times. The CDR3 DNA reads as TGTGCCAGTAGGACAACCGGAAACACCATATATTTT. It codes for CASRTTGNTIYF. J is TRBJ1-3 and V is TRBV6-5; D possibly corresponds to TRBD1 (5 bases). Germline values: CDR1 MNHEY, CDR2 SVGAGI. The CDR3 extends over 12 amino acids. V shed 9 bases and J shed 4 bases, with 10 bases lying between them.

The sample holds one count of this clone. The chain employs TRBV10-1 and TRBJ2-3, with TRBD2 identical over 11 bases. This CDR3 has 15 residues. V lost 0 bases, J lost 4 bases, and 0 bases stayed unmatched. Germline CDR1 reads WNHNN; CDR2 reads SYGVQD (reference sequence). Written as DNA, the CDR3 is TGCGCCAGCAGTGAGTCTAGCGGGAGGGCAGATACGCAGTATTTT. It specifies CASSESSGRADTQYF.

This clone has more than one count but fewer than ten. The rearrangement joins TRBV7-9 to TRBJ1-4, with D perhaps TRBD1 (5 bases). V lost 5 bases, J lost 8 bases, and 18 bases lay in between. Germline-derived CDR1 and CDR2 are SEHNR and FQNEAQ (reference sequence). The length of the CDR3 is 15 residues. CDR3 sequence reads: CASSPTFRVDEKLFF. The CDR3 DNA is TGTGCCAGCAGCCCTACCTTCAGGGTAGACGAAAAACTGTTTTTT.

V usage is TRBV18 and J usage is TRBJ2-3; D is perhaps TRBD2 (6 bases). Deletions cut 6 bases from V and 0 bases from J, with 19 bases between. This CDR3 is built from 17 residues. The germline CDR1 and CDR2 sequences are KGHSH and LQKENI. CDR3 sequence reads: CASSHGTGTLSTDTQYF. The CDR3 coding sequence is TGTGCCAGCTCGCACGGCACCGGGACTCTAAGCACAGATACGCAGTATTTT.

CDR3 coding DNA: TGTGCCAGCTTGCGGGGGGGGGCCAGGGGGAGCACAGATACGCAGTATTTT. It encodes CASLRGGARGSTDTQYF. This chain joins TRBV5-6 and TRBJ2-3; TRBD2 aligns across 9 bases. This CDR3 contains 17 residues. The germline V gene has CDR1 SGHDT and CDR2 YYEEEE. The V gene end was trimmed by 7 bases and the J gene end by 0 bases; junction bases not matched to a gene: 12.